The T cell receptor (beta chain) under discussion was sequenced for a study of T cells in Graves' hyperthyroidism and ophthalmopathy. Clinical symptoms, serum thyroxine, TRAb, thyroid ultrasound and orbital computed tomography established diagnosis. Between the trimmed V and J ends, which lost 3 bases and 0 bases, there was a span of 13 bases. The CDR3 contains 16 residues. In germline, CDR1 is SGHRS, CDR2 YFSETQ. The TCR beta CDR3 regions underwent amplification using RNA transcripts as the source. Primed by the HTBI set, a first-round RT-PCR was run on the TCR CDR3. TCRdb reprocessed the multiplex PCR reads via MiXCR and lists one record per CDR3 protein. This table holds some 770,000 distinct CDR3 sequences, about 15% found once.

This TCR derives from a man in his late teens or twenties with Graves' hyperthyroidism. The source material was blood. The V gene is TRBV5-1, the J gene TRBJ2-4, with D perhaps matching TRBD2 (6 bases). In DNA, the CDR3 is TGCGCCAGCAGCTGGAGCACCGGGGGAGCCAAAAACATTCAGTACTTC. Translation gives CASSWSTGGAKNIQYF.